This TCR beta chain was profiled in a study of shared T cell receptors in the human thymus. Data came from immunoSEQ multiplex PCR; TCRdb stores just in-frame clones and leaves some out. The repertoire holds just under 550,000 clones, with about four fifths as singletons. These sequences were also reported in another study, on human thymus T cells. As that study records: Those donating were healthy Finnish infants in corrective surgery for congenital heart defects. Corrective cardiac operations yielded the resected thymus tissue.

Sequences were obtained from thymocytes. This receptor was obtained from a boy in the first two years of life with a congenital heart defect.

The DNA for the CDR3 is TGCGCCAGCAGCAGCGTAGCGGGAGGTCAAGAGACCCAGTACTTC. Translating it yields CASSSVAGGQETQYF. The chain carries TRBV5-1 and TRBJ2-5, with TRBD2 identical over 10 bases. Germline CDR1 is SGHRS and CDR2 is YFSETQ. The CDR3 runs to 15 residues. Losses at the gene ends were 4 bases for V and 2 bases for J; bases not matched to a gene: 5.